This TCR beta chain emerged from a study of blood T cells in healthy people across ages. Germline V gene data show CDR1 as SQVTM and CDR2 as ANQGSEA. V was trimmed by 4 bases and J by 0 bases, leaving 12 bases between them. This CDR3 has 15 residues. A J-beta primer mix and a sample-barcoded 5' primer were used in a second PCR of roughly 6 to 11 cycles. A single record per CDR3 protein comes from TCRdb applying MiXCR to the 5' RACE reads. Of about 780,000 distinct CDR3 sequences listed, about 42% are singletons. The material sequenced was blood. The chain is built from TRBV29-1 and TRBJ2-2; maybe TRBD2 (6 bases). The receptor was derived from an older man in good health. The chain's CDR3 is CSVVSAGSNTGELFF. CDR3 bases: TGCAGCGTTGTTAGTGCGGGATCGAACACCGGGGAGCTGTTTTTT.